Each of the 29 T cell receptor beta chains below was sequenced from the same sample in a study of cytomegalovirus exposure and HLA in healthy donors. Sequenced by immunoSEQ multiplex PCR; TCRdb stores in-frame clones only, minus some. The repertoire holds fewer than 150,000 clones, around 90% seen once, with almost 8% in the top ten. Source material: PBMCs. The source of these receptors is a young woman in good health and CMV-seropositive.

The CDR3 sequence is CASNVLAGSTDTQYF. The CDR3 nucleotides are TGTGCCAGCAACGTACTAGCGGGGAGCACAGATACGCAGTATTTT. The J gene is TRBJ2-3, the V gene TRBV28; TRBD2 matches 10 bases. Trimming removed 7 bases from V and 0 bases from J; junction bases left unmatched: 4. The CDR3 is made up of 15 amino acids. CDR1 and CDR2 from the germline V gene are MDHEN and SYDVKM. The variable domain in full, completed from reference TRBV28 and TRBJ2-3, reads DVKVTQSSRYLVKRTGEKVFLECVQDMDHENMFWYRQDPGLGLRLIYFSYDVKMKEKGDIPEGYSVSREKKERFSLILESASTNQTSMYLCASNVLAGSTDTQYFGPGTRLTVL.

This clone has more than one count but fewer than ten. This sequence joins TRBV19 and TRBJ1-6, with D tentatively TRBD1 (6 bases). This CDR3 contains 16 residues. Deletions cut 3 bases from V and 6 bases from J, with 15 bases between. Germline CDR1 LNHDA, CDR2 SQIVND (reference sequence). The CDR3: CASSILPGQSNSPLHF. CDR3 coding DNA: TGTGCCAGTAGTATCCTCCCCGGACAGTCTAATTCACCCCTCCACTTT.

CDR3 region: CASFIQGASETQYF. The CDR3 nucleotides are TGCGCCAGCTTCATTCAGGGGGCGAGTGAGACCCAGTACTTC. V gene TRBV5-1 combines with J gene TRBJ2-5; 8 nucleotides agree with TRBD1. Germline V CDR1 and CDR2: SGHRS, YFSETQ. J lost 5 bases, V lost 7 bases, and 10 bases had no gene match. This CDR3 comprises 14 residues.

The chain links TRBV11-2 to TRBJ2-1; 8 positions agree with TRBD1. Germline V gives CDR1 SGHAT, CDR2 FQNNGV. The CDR3 runs 11 residues. Losses at the gene ends were 7 bases for V and 12 bases for J; bases not matched to a gene: 5. The CDR3 reads CASTSGTGQFF. The CDR3 nucleotides read TGTGCCAGCACCTCCGGGACAGGGCAGTTCTTC.

The chain is built from TRBV6-5 and TRBJ1-2; TRBD1 matches 8 bases. CDR1 and CDR2 (germline): MNHEY, SVGAGI. The CDR3 totals 13 residues. Unmatched junction bases numbered 6, after V lost 4 bases and J lost 8 bases. The CDR3 region is CASSSGTGSGYTF. CDR3 coding DNA: TGTGCCAGCAGTTCTGGGACAGGTTCGGGCTACACCTTC.

This clone was detected only once. The genes are TRBV30 and TRBJ2-5; a possible D gene is TRBD2 (6 bases). V lost 3 bases and J lost 1, with 9 bases in between. Germline-derived CDR1 and CDR2 are GTSNPN and SVGIG (reference sequence). This CDR3 is 13 amino acids long. The CDR3 nucleotides read TGTGCCTGGAGCCCGGGACTCCAAGAGACCCAGTACTTC. This encodes CAWSPGLQETQYF.

This clone turned up a few times. The chain uses TRBV7-2 and TRBJ2-1; 9 bases are shared with TRBD2. CDR3 length: 16 residues. CDR1 SGHTA and CDR2 FQGNSA come from the germline V gene. V lost 5 bases, J lost 0 bases, and 5 bases stayed unmatched. The CDR3 DNA reads TGTGCCAGCAGCCCCGATAGCGGGAGCTCCTACAATGAGCAGTTCTTC. Translated, it gives CASSPDSGSSYNEQFF.

This clone was seen just once. The chain couples TRBV25-1 to TRBJ1-1; 7 bases line up with TRBD1. V lost 3 bases to trimming and J lost 5 bases; unmatched junction nucleotides: 9. Germline values: CDR1 MGHDK, CDR2 SYGVNS. This CDR3 contains 15 residues. The CDR3 region has the DNA TGTGCCAGCAGTGATCCCTCAGGGGGGCAAACTGAAGCTTTCTTT. It is translated as CASSDPSGGQTEAFF.

The chain has TRBV6-5 and TRBJ1-1; D remains ambiguous. Trimming pared 4 bases from V and 5 bases from J, leaving 14 bases between. The CDR3 consists of 14 residues. Germline CDR1 reads MNHEY; CDR2 reads SVGAGI. The CDR3 DNA follows: TGTGCCAGCAGTTTTGGGCGTTCGGGGACTGAAGCTTTCTTT. It yields the protein CASSFGRSGTEAFF.

The chain couples TRBV27 to TRBJ2-5, with TRBD1 matching over 8 bases. The J segment lost 5 bases and the V segment lost 3 bases, leaving 8 bases of the junction unmatched. Germline CDR1 is MNHEY and CDR2 is SMNVEV (reference sequence). The CDR3 is 15 amino acids. The DNA for the CDR3 is TGTGCCAGCAGTTTGTCAGGGGGCCCACGGGAGACCCAGTACTTC. Translating gives CASSLSGGPRETQYF.

The rearrangement joins TRBV9 to TRBJ2-3, with 11 bases matching TRBD2. The CDR3 runs 19 residues. The V gene end was trimmed by 3 bases and the J gene end by 3 bases; junction bases not matched to a gene: 15. The germline V gene has CDR1 SGDLS and CDR2 YYNGEE. CDR3 in DNA: TGTGCCAGCAGCGCCTCAGTGACTAGCGGGGTAAAGGCTACAGATACGCAGTATTTT. It is translated as CASSASVTSGVKATDTQYF. Combining the CDR3 with reference TRBV9 and TRBJ2-3 gives the whole variable domain DSGVTQTPKHLITATGQRVTLRCSPRSGDLSVYWYQQSLDQGLQFLIQYYNGEERAKGNILERFSAQQFPDLHSELNLSSLELGDSALYFCASSASVTSGVKATDTQYFGPGTRLTVL.

The genes are TRBV30 and TRBJ1-2; no reliable D call. V was cut by 7 bases and J by 4 bases, with 19 bases left in between. CDR1 and CDR2 (germline): GTSNPN, SVGIG (reference sequence). The CDR3 totals 14 residues. The CDR3 protein is CASDPRVEGYGYTF. For the CDR3, the DNA is TGTGCCTCCGATCCCCGGGTGGAGGGCTATGGCTACACCTTC.

This clone was seen more than once but under ten times. The chain recombines TRBV6-1 with TRBJ1-2; tentative D call: TRBD1 (5 bases). Deletions cut 2 bases from V and 4 bases from J, with 20 bases between. CDR1 is MNHNS and CDR2 is SASEGT in the germline V gene. The CDR3 consists of 17 residues. The CDR3 sequence: CASSEWREIGGFYGYTF. CDR3 sequence (DNA): TGTGCCAGCAGTGAATGGAGGGAGATTGGGGGTTTCTATGGCTACACCTTC.

The J gene is TRBJ1-4, the V gene TRBV27; TRBD1 agrees at 7 bases. The CDR3 runs 13 residues. Germline V CDR1 and CDR2: MNHEY, SMNVEV (reference sequence). V shed 8 bases, J shed 6 bases, and the junction held 6 bases outside the gene matches. The chain's CDR3 is CASPRDSHEKLFF. The CDR3 DNA follows: TGTGCCAGCCCCCGGGACAGCCATGAAAAACTGTTTTTT.

The DNA of the CDR3 is TGTGCCAGTAGCCTTACAGGGCTCGGAAGGACTGAAGCTTTCTTT. Amino acids: CASSLTGLGRTEAFF. The chain recombines TRBV19 with TRBJ1-1; a possible D gene is TRBD1 (6 bases). Looked up from germline, CDR1 is LNHDA and CDR2 is SQIVND (reference sequence). Trimming removed 6 bases from V and 5 bases from J, with 19 bases in between. The CDR3 covers 15 residues. The complete variable domain, with remaining parts taken from reference TRBV19 and TRBJ1-1, reads DGGITQSPKYLFRKEGQNVTLSCEQNLNHDAMYWYRQDPGQGLRLIYYSQIVNDFQKGDIAEGYSVSREKKESFPLTVTSAQKNPTAFYLCASSLTGLGRTEAFFGQGTRLTVV.

This sequence joins TRBV5-4 and TRBJ1-1; D is unresolved. CDR1 and CDR2 (germline): SGHNT, YYREEE (reference sequence). V was clipped by 4 bases and J by 10 bases, with 20 bases between them. The CDR3 covers 14 residues. The CDR3 here is CASSRPEAAVGAFF. The CDR3, as DNA: TGTGCCAGCAGCCGCCCCGAGGCGGCCGTCGGAGCTTTCTTT.

Details on this clone: Other nucleotide sequences from this sample produce the same CDR3. The rearrangement links TRBV9 to TRBJ1-6, with 7 bases matching TRBD1. Germline V lookup: CDR1 SGDLS, CDR2 YYNGEE. Trimming took 0 bases from V and 7 from J; bases not matched to a gene: 7. This CDR3 is 16 amino acids long. The DNA for the CDR3 is TGTGCCAGCAGCGTAGGAGTAGGGACAGAGAATTCACCCCTCCACTTT. This sequence encodes CASSVGVGTENSPLHF.

V usage is TRBV13 and J usage is TRBJ2-3, with 7 bases matching TRBD2. From germline, CDR1 is PRHDT and CDR2 FYEKMQ (reference sequence). The trim removed 5 bases at V and 0 bases at J, leaving 11 bases unmatched. This CDR3 comprises 17 residues. CDR3 DNA sequence: TGTGCCAGCAGCCCACCTGCGGGGGTTAAAAGCACAGATACGCAGTATTTT. Protein: CASSPPAGVKSTDTQYF.

The CDR3 nucleotides read TGCGCCAGCAGCTTGGCCAGGGGCACCTACAATGAGCAGTTCTTC. Its translation: CASSLARGTYNEQFF. V gene TRBV5-1 combines with J gene TRBJ2-1; D is perhaps TRBD1 (6 bases). CDR3 length equals 15 residues. Germline V lookup: CDR1 SGHRS, CDR2 YFSETQ. Trimming cost V 0 bases and J 2 bases, with 9 bases left between them.

V and J are TRBV7-3 and TRBJ1-2; D ambiguous. V lost 2 bases and J 13 bases, leaving 14 bases between the germline ends. The germline CDR1 and CDR2 sequences are SGHTA and FQGTGA. CDR3 length equals 12 residues. The CDR3 sequence: CASSLGSLGVTF. CDR3 sequence (DNA): TGTGCCAGCAGCTTAGGGTCTCTCGGGGTCACCTTC.

The gene calls are TRBV11-2 and TRBJ2-1; no definite D call. This CDR3 region has 12 residues. The germline gives CDR1 SGHAT, CDR2 FQNNGV. Deletions cut 5 bases from V and 9 bases from J, with 11 bases between. CDR3 sequence (DNA): TGTGCCAGCAGCCCTCGTCCCGGTGAGCAGTTCTTC. Residues: CASSPRPGEQFF.

The chain couples TRBV28 to TRBJ2-7; TRBD1 matches at 10 bases. V shed 4 bases, J shed 3 bases, and the junction held 6 bases outside the gene matches. The CDR3 runs to 15 residues. Germline-derived CDR1 and CDR2 are MDHEN and SYDVKM. CDR3 loop: CASSWGQGFVYEQYF. DNA of the CDR3: TGTGCCAGCAGTTGGGGACAGGGGTTTGTCTACGAGCAGTACTTC.

The table lists this clone with a count of one. The rearrangement links TRBV29-1 to TRBJ1-1; D gene ambiguous. CDR3 length: 13 residues. Germline assignment: CDR1 SQVTM and CDR2 ANQGSEA. Trimming removed 4 bases from V and 0 bases from J, with 9 bases in between. The CDR3 protein is CSVGQNVNTEAFF. CDR3 sequence (DNA): TGCAGCGTTGGTCAGAATGTGAACACTGAAGCTTTCTTT.

The chain joins TRBV11-2 to TRBJ1-2; 7 nucleotides align to TRBD1. The CDR3 is made up of 19 amino acids. CDR1 is SGHAT and CDR2 is FQNNGV in the germline V gene. Trimming at V came to 1 base and at J to 0 bases, leaving 14 bases not matched to a gene. DNA of the CDR3: TGTGCCAGCAGCTTAGCGGTCGACAGGGCCAGACACCCTAACTATGGCTACACCTTC. Its translation: CASSLAVDRARHPNYGYTF.

The V call is TRBV9, the J call TRBJ2-6; no firm D call. Germline V lookup: CDR1 SGDLS, CDR2 YYNGEE. The CDR3 spans 14 residues. Trimming shortened V by 1 base and J by 3 bases, and 5 bases separated the two germline ends. CDR3 sequence reads: CASSVFHGANVLTF. CDR3 nucleotides: TGTGCCAGCAGCGTATTCCATGGGGCCAACGTCCTGACTTTC.

This sequence joins TRBV29-1 and TRBJ1-5, with D perhaps matching TRBD1 (6 bases). Germline lookup yields CDR1 SQVTM and CDR2 ANQGSEA. V was shortened by 5 bases and J by 5 bases, with 10 bases between the two germline ends. The CDR3 totals 12 residues. The CDR3 DNA is TGCAGCGTTCGGACAGCCGATCAGCCCCAGCATTTT. Translated, it gives CSVRTADQPQHF. Using reference TRBV29-1 and TRBJ1-5 for the parts outside the CDR3, the full variable domain is SAVISQKPSRDICQRGTSLTIQCQVDSQVTMMFWYRQQPGQSLTLIATANQGSEATYESGFVIDKFPISRPNLTFSTLTVSNMSPEDSSIYLCSVRTADQPQHFGDGTRLSIL.

The chain joins TRBV6-6 to TRBJ1-6; D remains ambiguous. This CDR3 comprises 13 residues. Between the trimmed V and J ends, which lost 11 bases and 0 bases, there was a span of 8 bases. The germline gives CDR1 MNHNY, CDR2 SVGAGI (reference sequence). CDR3 residues: CAGRSSYNSPLHF. In nucleotides, the CDR3 is TGTGCCGGGAGAAGCTCCTATAATTCACCCCTCCACTTT.

The rearrangement joins TRBV5-1 to TRBJ1-1; the D is unclear. V shed 0 bases and J shed 7 bases, with 7 bases lying between them. The germline CDR1 and CDR2 sequences are SGHRS and YFSETQ. This CDR3 is 12 amino acids long. DNA for the CDR3: TGCGCCAGCAGCTTGGATGGCGGTGAAGCTTTCTTT. Its protein is CASSLDGGEAFF.

This chain links TRBV4-2 with TRBJ1-1; 12 nucleotides agree with TRBD1. After removal of 3 bases from V and 5 bases from J, the junction contained 4 bases not matched to a gene. Germline CDR1 LGHNA, CDR2 YNFKEQ. The CDR3 extends over 15 amino acids. CDR3 region: CASSHRDRGRTEAFF. For the CDR3, the DNA is TGTGCCAGCAGCCACCGGGACAGGGGGCGAACTGAAGCTTTCTTT.